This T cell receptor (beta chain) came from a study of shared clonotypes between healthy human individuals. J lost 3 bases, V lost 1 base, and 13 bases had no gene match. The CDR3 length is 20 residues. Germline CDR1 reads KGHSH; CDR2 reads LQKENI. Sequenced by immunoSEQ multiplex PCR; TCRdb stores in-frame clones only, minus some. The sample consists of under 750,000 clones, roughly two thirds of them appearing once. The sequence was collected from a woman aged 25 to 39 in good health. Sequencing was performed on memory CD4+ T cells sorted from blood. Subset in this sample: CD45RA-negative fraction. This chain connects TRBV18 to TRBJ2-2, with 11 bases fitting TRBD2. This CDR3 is CASSPRVSGTSGSDTGELFF. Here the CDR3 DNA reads TGTGCCAGCTCACCACGTGTGTCGGGAACTAGCGGGAGCGACACCGGGGAGCTGTTTTTT.